This T cell receptor (beta chain) was observed in a study of identical twins. Template switching added a universal primer binding site, and final cDNA carried unique molecular identifiers. TCRdb re-called the 5' RACE reads through MiXCR, storing one row per CDR3 protein. The data hold a few hundred thousand distinct CDR3 sequences, with more than 9% observed a single time. This clonotype was detected a few times. The V and J ends lost 4 bases and 3 bases respectively, with 10 bases between them. The CDR3 is 15 amino acids. Germline CDR1 is SGHDN and CDR2 is FVKESK. These records were also assigned to another study, of yellow fever vaccine responses in identical twins.

The sample was PBMCs. The chain employs TRBV14 and TRBJ1-6; a weak D match, TRBD1 (5 bases). This sequence originates from a young woman in good health. The CDR3 DNA follows: TGTGCCAGCAGCCCCCGGGACTTCTATAATTCACCCCTCCACTTT. This codes for CASSPRDFYNSPLHF.